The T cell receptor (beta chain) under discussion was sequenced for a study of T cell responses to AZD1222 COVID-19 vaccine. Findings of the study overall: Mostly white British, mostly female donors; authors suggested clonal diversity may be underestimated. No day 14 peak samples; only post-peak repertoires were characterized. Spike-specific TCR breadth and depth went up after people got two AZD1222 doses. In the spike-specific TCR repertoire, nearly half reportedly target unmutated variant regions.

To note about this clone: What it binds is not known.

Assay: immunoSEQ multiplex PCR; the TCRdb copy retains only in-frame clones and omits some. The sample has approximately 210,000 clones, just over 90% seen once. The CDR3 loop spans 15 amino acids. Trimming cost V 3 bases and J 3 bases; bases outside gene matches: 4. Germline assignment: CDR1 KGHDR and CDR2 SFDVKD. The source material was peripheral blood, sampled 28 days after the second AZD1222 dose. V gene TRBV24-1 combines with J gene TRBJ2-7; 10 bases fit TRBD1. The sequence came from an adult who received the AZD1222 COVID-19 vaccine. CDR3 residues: CATSDPGQGYYEQYF. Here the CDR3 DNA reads TGTGCCACCAGTGATCCGGGACAGGGGTACTACGAGCAGTACTTC.